Listed here are 16 T cell receptor beta chains from one sample, sequenced in a study of blood T cell repertoires in COVID-19 (TCRdb year 2020). Library generation was performed with the immunoSEQ multiplex PCR assay. TCRdb stores this immuneACCESS table with in-frame sequences only. Part of the clones is absent; in the studies checked, under half of the shortfall reflects unresolved V genes, and no reason is known for the rest. The sample table holds nearly 90,000 clones, of which 70% to 90% were seen once. The top ten constitute over 0.45% of the sample. What was sequenced was peripheral blood. These receptors all come from a man aged 55 to 70 with acute or convalescent COVID-19.

This clone was seen a handful of times. The J gene is TRBJ1-2, the V gene TRBV24-1; 11 nucleotides agree with TRBD1. J was trimmed by 4 bases and V by 3 bases; bases with no gene match: 12. The germline gives CDR1 KGHDR, CDR2 SFDVKD. This CDR3 comprises 18 residues. CDR3 loop: CATSDPRDRGSGGYGYTF. CDR3 coding DNA: TGTGCCACCAGTGATCCTCGGGACAGGGGGTCCGGTGGCTATGGCTACACCTTC.

This clone appeared a few times. The chain couples TRBV11-2 to TRBJ2-3, with TRBD1 identical over 7 bases. CDR1 and CDR2 (germline): SGHAT, FQNNGV. Germline trimming cut 5 bases from V and 4 bases from J; bases unmatched to any gene: 3. CDR3 length: 13 amino acids. CDR3 sequence (DNA): TGTGCCAGCAGCACGACAGGGCCAGATACGCAGTATTTT. Translation gives CASSTTGPDTQYF.

This chain joins TRBV27 and TRBJ2-2; 10 bases align to TRBD1. The germline gives CDR1 MNHEY, CDR2 SMNVEV (reference sequence). Trimming took 5 bases from V and 3 from J; bases not matched to a gene: 9. The CDR3 loop spans 17 amino acids. DNA for the CDR3: TGTGCCAGCAGTCTCTCCCGGACAGGGGGTCACACCGGGGAGCTGTTTTTT. It codes for CASSLSRTGGHTGELFF.

A single count supports this clone. This chain uses TRBV10-3 with TRBJ1-2; 9 positions agree with TRBD1. Germline CDR1 reads ENHRY; CDR2 reads SYGVKD. This CDR3 has 15 amino acids. Trimming at V came to 6 bases and at J to 1 base, leaving 6 bases not matched to a gene. DNA of the CDR3: TGTGCCATCAGCGCACAGGGGGCTATTAACTATGGCTACACCTTC. The encoded protein is CAISAQGAINYGYTF.

The V call is TRBV5-1, the J call TRBJ2-2; 8 bases agree with TRBD2. The CDR3 is 14 residues long. In germline, CDR1 is SGHRS, CDR2 YFSETQ. V trimming: 3 bases; J trimming: 4 bases; junction bases outside the gene matches: 2. For the CDR3, the DNA is TGCGCCAGCAGCTCGACTAGCGTCACCGGGGAGCTGTTTTTT. Translated, it gives CASSSTSVTGELFF.

This chain links TRBV7-9 with TRBJ1-4; TRBD1 agrees at 7 bases. CDR1 is SEHNR and CDR2 is FQNEAQ in the germline V gene (reference sequence). The CDR3 length is 16 residues. V dropped 5 bases and J dropped 0; count of bases not matched to a gene: 6. CDR3: CASSDRDRTTNEKLFF. The CDR3 bases are TGTGCCAGCAGCGACCGGGACAGAACAACTAATGAAAAACTGTTTTTT.

CDR3 sequence: CASRAVNEKLFF. CDR3 nucleotide sequence: TGTGCCAGTAGGGCAGTTAATGAAAAACTGTTTTTT. The V call is TRBV19, the J call TRBJ1-4; no definite D call. CDR3 length equals 12 residues. Between the trimmed V and J ends, which lost 6 bases and 4 bases, there was a span of 6 bases. Germline assignment: CDR1 LNHDA and CDR2 SQIVND (reference sequence).

This CDR3 is CASSGTGALLGNTEAFF. DNA of the CDR3: TGCGCCAGCAGTGGGACAGGGGCCCTATTGGGGAACACTGAAGCTTTCTTT. The V call is TRBV5-1, the J call TRBJ1-1; 10 nucleotides agree with TRBD1. Germline V gene lookup returns CDR1 SGHRS and CDR2 YFSETQ. Trimming cost V 5 bases and J 1 base; bases outside gene matches: 11. The CDR3 is made up of 17 amino acids.

This clone was seen a single time. The CDR3 reads CASSLEIPQYYAGELFF. CDR3 nucleotides: TGTGCCAGCAGCTTAGAGATACCCCAATACTACGCCGGGGAGCTGTTTTTT. This chain connects TRBV7-8 to TRBJ2-2; the D is unclear. CDR3 length: 17 amino acids. Germline-derived CDR1 and CDR2 are SGHVS and FQNEAQ. Trimming stripped 1 base from V and 6 bases from J, with 18 bases between.

Here the CDR3 DNA reads TGTGCCAGTGGGGCGGTAGTTAGCACAGATACGCAGTATTTT. Translation gives CASGAVVSTDTQYF. This chain joins TRBV2 and TRBJ2-3, with D perhaps TRBD1 (5 bases). The CDR3 extends over 14 amino acids. Germline V lookup: CDR1 SNHLY, CDR2 FYNNEI. V was cut by 9 bases and J by 0 bases, with 13 bases left in between.

This clone has just a few counts. The chain has TRBV12-3 or TRBV12-4 and TRBJ2-7, with D perhaps TRBD2 (5 bases). The V gene lost 3 bases and the J gene lost 6 bases, with 9 bases spanning the gap. This CDR3 has 12 residues. The CDR3 protein is CASSFRRSEQYF. The CDR3 DNA reads as TGTGCCAGCAGTTTCAGGAGGAGCGAGCAGTACTTC.

The V call is TRBV6-5, the J call TRBJ2-7; TRBD1 matches at 7 bases. J gave up 7 bases and V 2 bases, and 11 bases lay outside the gene matches. Germline lookup yields CDR1 MNHEY and CDR2 SVGAGI. The CDR3 contains 15 residues. CDR3 loop: CASSYTRDSLNEQYF. In DNA form, the CDR3 reads TGTGCCAGCAGTTACACGAGGGACAGCCTAAATGAGCAGTACTTC.

The chain employs TRBV3-1 (or the pseudogene TRBV3-2) and TRBJ2-7, with D unclear. Germline V gene lookup returns CDR1 LGHDT and CDR2 YNNKEL (reference sequence). The CDR3 sequence is 12 residues long. V lost 4 bases and J 7 bases, leaving 11 bases between the germline ends. CDR3 loop: CASSPFPGEQYF. As DNA, the CDR3 is TGTGCCAGCAGCCCCTTCCCCGGGGAGCAGTACTTC.

This clone was counted a few times. CDR3 sequence (DNA): TGCGCCAGCAGCGCACTAGCGGGGCTCTACGAGCAGTACTTC. Protein: CASSALAGLYEQYF. This chain links TRBV5-1 with TRBJ2-7; 10 bases are a match to TRBD2. V shed 4 bases and J 3 bases; nucleotides not matched to a gene: 4. CDR3 size: 14 residues. The germline gives CDR1 SGHRS, CDR2 YFSETQ. Drawing the rest from reference TRBV5-1 and TRBJ2-7, the complete variable domain is KAGVTQTPRYLIKTRGQQVTLSCSPISGHRSVSWYQQTPGQGLQFLFEYFSETQRNKGNFPGRFSGRQFSNSRSEMNVSTLELGDSALYLCASSALAGLYEQYFGPGTRLTVT.

The chain employs TRBV18 and TRBJ1-2; a possible D gene is TRBD1 (6 bases). The V gene lost 4 bases and the J gene lost 2 bases, with 11 bases spanning the gap. The CDR3 sequence is 14 residues long. In germline, CDR1 is KGHSH, CDR2 LQKENI. DNA of the CDR3: TGTGCCAGCTCACTGCGACAGGAAAACTATGGCTACACCTTC. This encodes CASSLRQENYGYTF.

This CDR3 reads CATGDITFGGQYF. The CDR3 nucleotides are TGTGCGACCGGGGACATTACATTTGGGGGGCAGTACTTC. This chain joins TRBV28 and TRBJ2-7, with D possibly TRBD1 on 6 matching bases. Germline CDR1 and CDR2: MDHEN and SYDVKM. This CDR3 is built from 13 residues. Together with reference TRBV28 and TRBJ2-7, the CDR3 gives the full variable domain: DVKVTQSSRYLVKRTGEKVFLECVQDMDHENMFWYRQDPGLGLRLIYFSYDVKMKEKGDIPEGYSVSREKKERFSLILESASTNQTSMYLCATGDITFGGQYFGPGTRLTVT.